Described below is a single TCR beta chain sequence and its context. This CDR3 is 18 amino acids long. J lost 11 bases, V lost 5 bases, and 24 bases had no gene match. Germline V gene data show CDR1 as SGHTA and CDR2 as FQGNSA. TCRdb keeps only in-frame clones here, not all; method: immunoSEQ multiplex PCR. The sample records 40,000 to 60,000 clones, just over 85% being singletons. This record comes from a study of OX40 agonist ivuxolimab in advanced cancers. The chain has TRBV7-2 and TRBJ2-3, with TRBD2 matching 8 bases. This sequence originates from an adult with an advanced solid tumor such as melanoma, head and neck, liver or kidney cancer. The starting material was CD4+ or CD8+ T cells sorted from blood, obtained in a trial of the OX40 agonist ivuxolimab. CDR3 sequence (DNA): TGTGCCAGCAGCCCCTTACTTACGTCGCGGGGGGAGGTCCGGGGGCAGTATTTT. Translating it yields CASSPLLTSRGEVRGQYF. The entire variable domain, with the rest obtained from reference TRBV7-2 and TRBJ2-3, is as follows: GAGVSQSPSNKVTEKGKDVELRCDPISGHTALYWYRQSLGQGLEFLIYFQGNSAPDKSGLPSDRFSAERTGGSVSTLTIQRTQQEDSAVYLCASSPLLTSRGEVRGQYFGPGTRLTVL.